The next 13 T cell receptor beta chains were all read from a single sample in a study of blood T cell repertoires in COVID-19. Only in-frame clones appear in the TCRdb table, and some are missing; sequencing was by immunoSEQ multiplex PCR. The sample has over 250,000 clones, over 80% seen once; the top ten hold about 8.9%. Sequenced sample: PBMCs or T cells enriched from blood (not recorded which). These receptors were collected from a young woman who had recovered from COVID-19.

The CDR3 sequence is CASSQAQTKGGGYTF. CDR3 sequence (DNA): TGTGCCAGCAGCCAAGCACAGACTAAAGGGGGTGGCTACACCTTC. V is TRBV4-2 and J is TRBJ1-2, with a tentative D call TRBD1 (6 bases). This CDR3 is 15 amino acids long. Germline V gene lookup returns CDR1 LGHNA and CDR2 YNFKEQ. V dropped 1 base and J dropped 7 bases, with 16 bases sitting between them.

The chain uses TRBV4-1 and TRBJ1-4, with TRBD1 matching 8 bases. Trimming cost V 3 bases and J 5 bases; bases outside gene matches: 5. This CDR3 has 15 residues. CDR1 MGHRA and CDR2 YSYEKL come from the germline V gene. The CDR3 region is CASSHGQGRNEKLFF. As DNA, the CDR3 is TGCGCCAGCAGCCACGGACAGGGCAGAAATGAAAAACTGTTTTTT.

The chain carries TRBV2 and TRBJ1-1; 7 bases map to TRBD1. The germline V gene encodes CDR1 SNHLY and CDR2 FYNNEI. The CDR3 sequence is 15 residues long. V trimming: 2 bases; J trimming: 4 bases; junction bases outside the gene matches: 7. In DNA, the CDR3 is TGTGCCAGCAGTGAACTTACGGGACAGACCACTGAAGCTTTCTTT. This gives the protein CASSELTGQTTEAFF.

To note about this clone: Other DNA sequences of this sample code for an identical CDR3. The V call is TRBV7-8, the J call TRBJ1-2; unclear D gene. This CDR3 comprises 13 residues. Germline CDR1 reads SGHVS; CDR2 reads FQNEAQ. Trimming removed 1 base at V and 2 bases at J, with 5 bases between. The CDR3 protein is CASSLGVNYGYTF. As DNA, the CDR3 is TGTGCCAGCAGCTTAGGAGTAAACTATGGCTACACCTTC. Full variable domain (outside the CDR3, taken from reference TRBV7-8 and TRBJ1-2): GAGVSQSPRYKVAKRGQDVALRCDPISGHVSLFWYQQALGQGPEFLTYFQNEAQLDKSGLPSDRFFAERPEGSVSTLKIQRTQQEDSAVYLCASSLGVNYGYTFGSGTRLTVV.

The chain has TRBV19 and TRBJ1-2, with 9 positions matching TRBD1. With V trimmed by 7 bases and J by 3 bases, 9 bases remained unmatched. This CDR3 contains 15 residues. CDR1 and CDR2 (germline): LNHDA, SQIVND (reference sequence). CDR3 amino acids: CASKVQGAGDYGYTF. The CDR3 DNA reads TGTGCCAGTAAGGTACAGGGGGCCGGAGACTATGGCTACACCTTC. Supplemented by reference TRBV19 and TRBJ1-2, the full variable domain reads DGGITQSPKYLFRKEGQNVTLSCEQNLNHDAMYWYRQDPGQGLRLIYYSQIVNDFQKGDIAEGYSVSREKKESFPLTVTSAQKNPTAFYLCASKVQGAGDYGYTFGSGTRLTVV.

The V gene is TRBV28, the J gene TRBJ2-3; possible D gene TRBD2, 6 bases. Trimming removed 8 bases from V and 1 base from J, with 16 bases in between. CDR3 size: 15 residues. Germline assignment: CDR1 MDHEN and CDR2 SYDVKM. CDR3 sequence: CASSPGGEGTDTQYF. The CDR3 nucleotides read TGTGCCAGCTCACCCGGTGGGGAGGGCACAGATACGCAGTATTTT.

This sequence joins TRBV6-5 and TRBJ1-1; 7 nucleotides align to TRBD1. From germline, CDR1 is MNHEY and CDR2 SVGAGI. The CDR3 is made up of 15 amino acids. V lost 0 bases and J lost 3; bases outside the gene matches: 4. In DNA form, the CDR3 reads TGTGCCAGCAGTTACTCCCCGGGACAGTACACTGAAGCTTTCTTT. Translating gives CASSYSPGQYTEAFF.

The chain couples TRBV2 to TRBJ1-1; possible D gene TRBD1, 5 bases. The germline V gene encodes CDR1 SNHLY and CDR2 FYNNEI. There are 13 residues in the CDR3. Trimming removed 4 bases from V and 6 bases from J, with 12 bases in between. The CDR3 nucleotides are TGTGCCAGCAGTGTCCAGGGTGTGGCTGAAGCTTTCTTT. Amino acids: CASSVQGVAEAFF.

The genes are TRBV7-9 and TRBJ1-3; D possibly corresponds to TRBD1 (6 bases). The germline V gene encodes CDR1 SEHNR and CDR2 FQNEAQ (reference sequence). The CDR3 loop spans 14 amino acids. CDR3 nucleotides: TGTGCTAAACCGGGGGGCGCCTCTGGAAACACCATATATTTT. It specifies CAKPGGASGNTIYF.

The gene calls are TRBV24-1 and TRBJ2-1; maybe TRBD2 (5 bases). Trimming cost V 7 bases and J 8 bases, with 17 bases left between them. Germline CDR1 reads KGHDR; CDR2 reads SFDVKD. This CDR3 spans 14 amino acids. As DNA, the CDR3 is TGTGCCACCAGCCTCGGAGGACCACTCTATGAGCAGTTCTTC. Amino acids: CATSLGGPLYEQFF.

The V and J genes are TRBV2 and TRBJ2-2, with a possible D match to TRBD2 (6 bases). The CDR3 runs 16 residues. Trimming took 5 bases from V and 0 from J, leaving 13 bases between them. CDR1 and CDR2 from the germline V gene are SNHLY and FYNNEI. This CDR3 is CASSLLAPTNTGELFF. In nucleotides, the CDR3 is TGTGCCAGCAGTCTGCTAGCGCCTACGAACACCGGGGAGCTGTTTTTT. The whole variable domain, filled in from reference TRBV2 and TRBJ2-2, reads EPEVTQTPSHQVTQMGQEVILRCVPISNHLYFYWYRQILGQKVEFLVSFYNNEISEKSEIFDDQFSVERPDGSNFTLKIRSTKLEDSAMYFCASSLLAPTNTGELFFGEGSRLTVL.

This CDR3 is CARPSQSSYEQYF. In DNA form, the CDR3 reads TGTGCCAGGCCATCACAGTCCTCCTACGAGCAGTACTTC. The rearrangement links TRBV5-8 to TRBJ2-7, with D uncertain. The CDR3 runs 13 residues. CDR1 SGHTS and CDR2 YDEGEE come from the germline V gene. With 8 bases removed from V and 0 bases from J, the gap between germline ends came to 12 bases.

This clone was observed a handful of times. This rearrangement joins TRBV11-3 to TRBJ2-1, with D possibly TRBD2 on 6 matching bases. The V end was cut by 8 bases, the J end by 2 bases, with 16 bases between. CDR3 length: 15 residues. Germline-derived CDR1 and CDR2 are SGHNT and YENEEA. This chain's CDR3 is CASSGSEGPYNEQFF. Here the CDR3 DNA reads TGTGCCAGCTCGGGGTCGGAGGGACCCTACAATGAGCAGTTCTTC.